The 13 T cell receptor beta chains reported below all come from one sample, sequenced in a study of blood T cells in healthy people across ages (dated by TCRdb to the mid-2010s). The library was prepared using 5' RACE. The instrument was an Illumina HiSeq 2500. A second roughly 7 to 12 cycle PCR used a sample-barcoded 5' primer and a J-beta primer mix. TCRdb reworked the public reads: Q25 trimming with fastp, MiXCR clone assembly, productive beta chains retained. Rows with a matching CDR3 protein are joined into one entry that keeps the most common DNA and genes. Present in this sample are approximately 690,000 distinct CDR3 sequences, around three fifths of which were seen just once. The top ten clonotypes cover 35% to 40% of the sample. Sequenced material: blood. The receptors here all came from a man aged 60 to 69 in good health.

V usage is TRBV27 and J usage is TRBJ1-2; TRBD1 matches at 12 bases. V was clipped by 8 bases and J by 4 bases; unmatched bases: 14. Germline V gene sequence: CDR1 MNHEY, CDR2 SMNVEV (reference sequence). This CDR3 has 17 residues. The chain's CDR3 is CASFAGTGGAGFYGYTF. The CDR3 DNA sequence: TGTGCCAGCTTTGCCGGGACAGGGGGCGCGGGGTTCTATGGCTACACCTTC.

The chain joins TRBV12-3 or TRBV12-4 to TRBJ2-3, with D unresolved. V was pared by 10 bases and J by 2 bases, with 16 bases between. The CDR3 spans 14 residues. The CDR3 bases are TGTGCCATCAGACACCGCGTCAACACAGATACGCAGTATTTT. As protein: CAIRHRVNTDTQYF.

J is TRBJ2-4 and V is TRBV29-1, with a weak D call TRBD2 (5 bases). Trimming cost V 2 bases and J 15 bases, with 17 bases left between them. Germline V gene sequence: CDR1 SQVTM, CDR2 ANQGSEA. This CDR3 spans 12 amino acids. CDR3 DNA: TGCAGCGTTGAAAAAGGGAGCCCCGGTGGGTACTTC. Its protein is CSVEKGSPGGYF.

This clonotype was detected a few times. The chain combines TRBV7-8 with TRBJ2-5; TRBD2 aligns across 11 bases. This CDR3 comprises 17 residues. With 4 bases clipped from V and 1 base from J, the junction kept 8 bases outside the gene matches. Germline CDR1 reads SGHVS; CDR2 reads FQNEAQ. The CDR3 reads CASSSGGLAVPQETQYF. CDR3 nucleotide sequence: TGTGCCAGCAGCTCAGGGGGACTAGCGGTACCCCAAGAGACCCAGTACTTC.

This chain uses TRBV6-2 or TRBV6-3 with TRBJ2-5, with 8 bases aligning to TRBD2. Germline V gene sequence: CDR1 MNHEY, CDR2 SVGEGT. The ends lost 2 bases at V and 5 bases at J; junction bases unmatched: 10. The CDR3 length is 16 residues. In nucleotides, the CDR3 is TGTGCCAGCAGTTACAGCCAGCGGGGGAGGAGGGAGACCCAGTACTTC. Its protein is CASSYSQRGRRETQYF.

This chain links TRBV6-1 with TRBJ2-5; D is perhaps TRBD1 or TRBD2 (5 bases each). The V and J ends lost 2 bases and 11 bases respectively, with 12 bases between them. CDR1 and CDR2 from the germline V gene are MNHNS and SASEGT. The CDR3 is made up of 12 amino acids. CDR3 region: CASSEQGREQYF. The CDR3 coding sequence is TGTGCCAGCAGTGAACAGGGTAGGGAGCAGTACTTC.

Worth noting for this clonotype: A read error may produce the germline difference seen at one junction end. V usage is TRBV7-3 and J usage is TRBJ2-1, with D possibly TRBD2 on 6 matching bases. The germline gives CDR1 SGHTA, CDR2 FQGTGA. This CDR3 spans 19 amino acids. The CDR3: CASSHGGGSLEINYNERFF. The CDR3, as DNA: TGTGCCAGCAGCCACGGAGGAGGGTCCCTAGAGATTAATTACAATGAGCGGTTCTTC.

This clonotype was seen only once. CDR3 nucleotide sequence: TGTGCCAGCTCACCAGAAATGGACAGCAACTATGGCTACACCTTC. It codes for CASSPEMDSNYGYTF. V and J are TRBV18 and TRBJ1-2; possible D gene TRBD1, 6 bases. Trimming removed 2 bases from V and 2 bases from J, with 12 bases in between. The CDR3 extends over 15 amino acids. The germline gives CDR1 KGHSH, CDR2 LQKENI. Filled out from reference TRBV18 and TRBJ1-2, the complete variable domain reads NAGVMQNPRHLVRRRGQEARLRCSPMKGHSHVYWYRQLPEEGLKFMVYLQKENIIDESGMPKERFSAEFPKEGPSILRIQQVVRGDSAAYFCASSPEMDSNYGYTFGSGTRLTVV.

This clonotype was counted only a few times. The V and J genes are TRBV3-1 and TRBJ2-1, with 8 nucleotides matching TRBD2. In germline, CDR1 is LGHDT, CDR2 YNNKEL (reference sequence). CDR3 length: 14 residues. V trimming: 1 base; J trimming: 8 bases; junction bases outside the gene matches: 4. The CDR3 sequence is CASSQGRGVDEQFF. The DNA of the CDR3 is TGTGCCAGCAGCCAAGGGCGGGGGGTCGATGAGCAGTTCTTC.

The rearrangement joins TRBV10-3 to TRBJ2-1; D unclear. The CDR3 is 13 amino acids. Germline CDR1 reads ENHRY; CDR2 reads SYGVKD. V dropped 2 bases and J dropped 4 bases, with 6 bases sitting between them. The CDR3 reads CAISEPSYNEQFF. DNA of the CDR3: TGTGCCATCAGTGAGCCGTCGTACAATGAGCAGTTCTTC.

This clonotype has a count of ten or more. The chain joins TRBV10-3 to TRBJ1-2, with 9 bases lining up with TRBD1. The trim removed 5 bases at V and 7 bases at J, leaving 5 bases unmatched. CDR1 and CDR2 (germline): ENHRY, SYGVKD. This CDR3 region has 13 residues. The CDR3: CAISKQGASGYTF. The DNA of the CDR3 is TGTGCCATCAGTAAACAGGGGGCGAGTGGCTACACCTTC.

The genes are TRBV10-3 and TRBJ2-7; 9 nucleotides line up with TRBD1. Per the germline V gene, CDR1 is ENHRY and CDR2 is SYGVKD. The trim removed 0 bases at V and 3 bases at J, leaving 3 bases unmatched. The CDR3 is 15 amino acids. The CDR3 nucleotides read TGTGCCATCAGTGAGTCAGGACAGGGGAACTACGAGCAGTACTTC. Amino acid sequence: CAISESGQGNYEQYF.

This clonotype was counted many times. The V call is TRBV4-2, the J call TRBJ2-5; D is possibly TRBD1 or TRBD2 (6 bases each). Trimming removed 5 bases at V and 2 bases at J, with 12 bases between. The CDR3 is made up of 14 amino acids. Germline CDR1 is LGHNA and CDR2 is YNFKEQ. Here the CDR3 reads CASSWGRGQETQYF. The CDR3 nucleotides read TGTGCCAGCAGCTGGGGGCGGGGACAAGAGACCCAGTACTTC.